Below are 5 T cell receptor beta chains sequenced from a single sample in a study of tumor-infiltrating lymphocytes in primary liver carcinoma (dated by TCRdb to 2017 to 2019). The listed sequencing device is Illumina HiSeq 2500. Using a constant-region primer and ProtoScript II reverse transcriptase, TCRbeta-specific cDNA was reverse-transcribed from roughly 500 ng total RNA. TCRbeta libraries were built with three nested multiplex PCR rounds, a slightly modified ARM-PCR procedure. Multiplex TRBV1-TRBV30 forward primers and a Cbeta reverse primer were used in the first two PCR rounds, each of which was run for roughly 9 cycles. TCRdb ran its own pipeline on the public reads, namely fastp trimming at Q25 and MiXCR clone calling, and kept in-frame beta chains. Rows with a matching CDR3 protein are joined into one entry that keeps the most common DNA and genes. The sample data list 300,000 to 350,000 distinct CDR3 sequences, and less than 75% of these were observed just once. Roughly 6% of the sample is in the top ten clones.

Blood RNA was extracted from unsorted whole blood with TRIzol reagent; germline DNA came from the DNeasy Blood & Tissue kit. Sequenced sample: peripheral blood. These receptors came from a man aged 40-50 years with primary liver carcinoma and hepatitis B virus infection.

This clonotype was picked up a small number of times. The CDR3 region has the DNA TGCGCCAGCAGCTCTAGGGCAGATCAAGAGACCCAGTACTTC. Encoded protein: CASSSRADQETQYF. The chain is built from TRBV5-1 and TRBJ2-5; D remains unclear. Germline V gene sequence: CDR1 SGHRS, CDR2 YFSETQ. The CDR3 sequence is 14 residues long. V lost 3 bases and J lost 2, with 11 bases in between.

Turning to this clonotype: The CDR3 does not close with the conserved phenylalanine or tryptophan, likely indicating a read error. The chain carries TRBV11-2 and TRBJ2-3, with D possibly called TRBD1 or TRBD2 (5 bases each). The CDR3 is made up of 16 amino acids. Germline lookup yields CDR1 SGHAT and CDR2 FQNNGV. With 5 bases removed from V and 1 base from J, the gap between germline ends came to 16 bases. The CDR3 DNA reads TGTGCCAGCAGCGCTCGAGCGGTAGGGGGCACAGATACGCAGTATTTG. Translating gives CASSARAVGGTDTQYL.

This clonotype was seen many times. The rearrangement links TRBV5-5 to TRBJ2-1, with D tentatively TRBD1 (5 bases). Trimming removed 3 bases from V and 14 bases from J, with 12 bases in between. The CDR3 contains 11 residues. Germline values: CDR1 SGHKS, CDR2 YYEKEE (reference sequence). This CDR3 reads CASSSQGVEFF. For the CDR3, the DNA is TGTGCCAGCAGCTCGCAGGGTGTTGAGTTCTTC.

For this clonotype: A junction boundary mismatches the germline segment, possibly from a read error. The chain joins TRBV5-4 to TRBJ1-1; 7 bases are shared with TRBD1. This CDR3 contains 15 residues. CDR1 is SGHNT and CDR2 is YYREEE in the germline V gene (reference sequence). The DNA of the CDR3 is TGTGCCAGCAGCACCGACAGGGTCCGTAACACTGAATCTTTCTTT. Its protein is CASSTDRVRNTESFF.

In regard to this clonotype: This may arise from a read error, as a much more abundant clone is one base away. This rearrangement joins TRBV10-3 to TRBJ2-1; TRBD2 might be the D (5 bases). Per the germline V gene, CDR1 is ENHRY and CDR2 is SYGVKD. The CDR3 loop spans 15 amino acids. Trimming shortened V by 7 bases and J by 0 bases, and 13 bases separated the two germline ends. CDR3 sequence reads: CAINASHSSYNEQFF. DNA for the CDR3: TGTGCCATCAATGCTAGCCACAGCTCCTACAATGAGCAGTTCTTC.